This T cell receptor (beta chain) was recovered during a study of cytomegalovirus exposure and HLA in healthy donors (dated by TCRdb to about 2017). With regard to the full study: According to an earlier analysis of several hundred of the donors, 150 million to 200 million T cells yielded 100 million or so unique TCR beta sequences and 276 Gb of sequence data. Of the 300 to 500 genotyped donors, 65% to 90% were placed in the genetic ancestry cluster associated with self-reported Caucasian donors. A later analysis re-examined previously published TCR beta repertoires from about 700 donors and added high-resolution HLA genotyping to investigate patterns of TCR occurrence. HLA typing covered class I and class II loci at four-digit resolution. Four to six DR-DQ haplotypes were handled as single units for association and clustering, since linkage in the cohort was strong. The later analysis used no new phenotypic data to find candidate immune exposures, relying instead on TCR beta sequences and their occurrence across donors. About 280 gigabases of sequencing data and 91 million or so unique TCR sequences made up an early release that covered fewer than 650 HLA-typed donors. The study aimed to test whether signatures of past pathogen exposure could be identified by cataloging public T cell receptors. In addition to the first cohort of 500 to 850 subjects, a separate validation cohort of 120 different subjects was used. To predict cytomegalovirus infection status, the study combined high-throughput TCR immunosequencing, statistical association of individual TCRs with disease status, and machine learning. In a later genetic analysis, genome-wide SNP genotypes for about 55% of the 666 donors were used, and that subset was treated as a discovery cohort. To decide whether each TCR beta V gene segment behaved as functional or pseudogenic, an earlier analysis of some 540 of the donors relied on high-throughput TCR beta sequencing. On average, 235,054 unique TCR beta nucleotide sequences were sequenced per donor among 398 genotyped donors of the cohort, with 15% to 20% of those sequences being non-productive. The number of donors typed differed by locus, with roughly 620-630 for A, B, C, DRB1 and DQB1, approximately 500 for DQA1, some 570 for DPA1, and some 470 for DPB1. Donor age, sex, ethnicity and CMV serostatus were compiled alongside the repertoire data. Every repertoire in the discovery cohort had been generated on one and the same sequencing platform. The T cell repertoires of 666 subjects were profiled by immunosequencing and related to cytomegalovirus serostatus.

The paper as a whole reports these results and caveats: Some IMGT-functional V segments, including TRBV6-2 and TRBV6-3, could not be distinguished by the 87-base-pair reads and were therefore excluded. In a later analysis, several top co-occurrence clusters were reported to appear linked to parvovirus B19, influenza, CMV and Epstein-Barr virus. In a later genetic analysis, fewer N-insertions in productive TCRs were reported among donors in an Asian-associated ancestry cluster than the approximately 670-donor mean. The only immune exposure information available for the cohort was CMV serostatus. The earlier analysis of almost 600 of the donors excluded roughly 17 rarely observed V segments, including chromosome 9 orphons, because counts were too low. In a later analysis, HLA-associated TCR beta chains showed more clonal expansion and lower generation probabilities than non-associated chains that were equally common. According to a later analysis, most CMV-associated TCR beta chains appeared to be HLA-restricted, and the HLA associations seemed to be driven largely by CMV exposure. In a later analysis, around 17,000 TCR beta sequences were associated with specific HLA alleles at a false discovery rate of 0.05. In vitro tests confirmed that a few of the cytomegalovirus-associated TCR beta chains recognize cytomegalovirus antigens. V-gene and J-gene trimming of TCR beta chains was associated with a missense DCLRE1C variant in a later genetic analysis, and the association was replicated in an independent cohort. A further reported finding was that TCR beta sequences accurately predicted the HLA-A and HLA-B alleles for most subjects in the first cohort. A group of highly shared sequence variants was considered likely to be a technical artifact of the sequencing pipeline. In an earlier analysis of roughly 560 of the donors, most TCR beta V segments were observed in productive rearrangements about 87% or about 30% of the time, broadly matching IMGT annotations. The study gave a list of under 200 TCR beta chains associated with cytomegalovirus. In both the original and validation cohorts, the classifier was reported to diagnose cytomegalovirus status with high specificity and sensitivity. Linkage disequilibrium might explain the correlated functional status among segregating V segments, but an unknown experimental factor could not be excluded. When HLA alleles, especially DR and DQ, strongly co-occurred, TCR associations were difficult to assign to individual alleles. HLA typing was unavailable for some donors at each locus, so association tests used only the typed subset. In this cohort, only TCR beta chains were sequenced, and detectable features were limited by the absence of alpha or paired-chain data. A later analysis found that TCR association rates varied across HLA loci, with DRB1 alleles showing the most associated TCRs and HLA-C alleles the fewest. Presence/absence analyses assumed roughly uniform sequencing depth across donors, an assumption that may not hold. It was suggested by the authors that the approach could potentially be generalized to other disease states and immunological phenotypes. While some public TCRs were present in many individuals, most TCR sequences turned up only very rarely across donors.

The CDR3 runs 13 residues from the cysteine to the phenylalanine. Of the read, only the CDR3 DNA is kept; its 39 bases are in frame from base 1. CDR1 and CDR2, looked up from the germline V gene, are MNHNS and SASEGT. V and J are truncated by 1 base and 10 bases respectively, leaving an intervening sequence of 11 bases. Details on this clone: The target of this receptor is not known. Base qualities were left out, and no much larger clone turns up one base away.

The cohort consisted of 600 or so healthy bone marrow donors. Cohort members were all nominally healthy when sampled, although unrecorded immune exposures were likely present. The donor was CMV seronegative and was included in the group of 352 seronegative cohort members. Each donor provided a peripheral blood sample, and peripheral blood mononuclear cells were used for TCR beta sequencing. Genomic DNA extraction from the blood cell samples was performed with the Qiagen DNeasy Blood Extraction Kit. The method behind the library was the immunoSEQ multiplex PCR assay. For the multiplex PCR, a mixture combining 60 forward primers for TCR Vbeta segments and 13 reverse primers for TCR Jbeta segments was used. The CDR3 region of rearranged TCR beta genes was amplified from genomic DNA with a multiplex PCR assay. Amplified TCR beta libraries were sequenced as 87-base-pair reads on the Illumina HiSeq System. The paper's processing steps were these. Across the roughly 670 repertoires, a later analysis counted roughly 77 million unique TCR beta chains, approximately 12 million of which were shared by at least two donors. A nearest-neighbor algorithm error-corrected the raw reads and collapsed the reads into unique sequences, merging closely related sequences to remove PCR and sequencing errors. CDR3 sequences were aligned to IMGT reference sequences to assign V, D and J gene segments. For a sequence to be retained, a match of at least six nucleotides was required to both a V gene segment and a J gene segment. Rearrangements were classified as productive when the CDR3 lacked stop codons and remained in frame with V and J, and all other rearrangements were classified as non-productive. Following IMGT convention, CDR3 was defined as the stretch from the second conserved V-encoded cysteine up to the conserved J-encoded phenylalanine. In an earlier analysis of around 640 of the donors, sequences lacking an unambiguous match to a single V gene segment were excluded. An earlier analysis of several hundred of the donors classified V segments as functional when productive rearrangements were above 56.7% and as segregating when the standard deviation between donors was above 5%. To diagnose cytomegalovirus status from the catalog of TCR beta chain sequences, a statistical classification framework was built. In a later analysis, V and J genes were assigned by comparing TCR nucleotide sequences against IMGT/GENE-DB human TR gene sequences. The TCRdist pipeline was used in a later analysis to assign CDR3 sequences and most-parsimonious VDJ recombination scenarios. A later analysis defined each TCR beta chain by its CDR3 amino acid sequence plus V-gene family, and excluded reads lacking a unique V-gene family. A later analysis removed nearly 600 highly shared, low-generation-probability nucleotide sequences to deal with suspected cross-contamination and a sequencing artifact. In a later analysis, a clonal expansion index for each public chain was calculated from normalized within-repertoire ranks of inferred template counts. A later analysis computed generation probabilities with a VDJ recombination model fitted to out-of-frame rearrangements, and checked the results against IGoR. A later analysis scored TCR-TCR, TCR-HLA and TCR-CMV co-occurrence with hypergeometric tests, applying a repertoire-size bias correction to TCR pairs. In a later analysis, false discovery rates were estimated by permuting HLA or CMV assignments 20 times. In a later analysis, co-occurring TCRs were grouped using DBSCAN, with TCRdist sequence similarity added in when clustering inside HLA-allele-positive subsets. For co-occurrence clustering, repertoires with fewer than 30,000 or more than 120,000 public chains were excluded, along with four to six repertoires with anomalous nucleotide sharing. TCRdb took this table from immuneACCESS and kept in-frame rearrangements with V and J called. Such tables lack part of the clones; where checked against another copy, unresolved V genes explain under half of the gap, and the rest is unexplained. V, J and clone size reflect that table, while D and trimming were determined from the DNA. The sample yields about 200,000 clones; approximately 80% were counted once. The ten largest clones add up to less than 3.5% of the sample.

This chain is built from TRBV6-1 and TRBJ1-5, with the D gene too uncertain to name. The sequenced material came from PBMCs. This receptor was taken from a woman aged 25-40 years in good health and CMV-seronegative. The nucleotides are TGTGCCAGCAGTGAAGTAAGGATGGGCCCCCAGCATTTT. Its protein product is CASSEVRMGPQHF.